Listed below are T cell receptor beta chains from one sample, sequenced in a study of T cell responses to AZD1222 COVID-19 vaccine. TCRdb's table, derived via immunoSEQ multiplex PCR, lists solely in-frame clones and lacks some. In the table there are some 140,000 clones, 90% of which are singletons. This material consisted of peripheral blood, taken on day 0 of AZD1222 vaccination. These receptors were taken from an adult in good health. The CDR3 runs from the conserved cysteine through the conserved F or W. A D gene is named only where the DNA matches it firmly.

d_call j_call v_call cdr3_nt cdr3_aa
- TRBJ1-6 TRBV4-1 TGCGCCAGCAGCAAAAAGCCAGGGAGCTCCTATAATTCACCCCTCCACTTT CASSKKPGSSYNSPLHF
- TRBJ1-5 TRBV4-1 TGCGCCAGCAGCCCCCGGCTGGTGGAGCCCCAGCATTTT CASSPRLVEPQHF
- TRBJ1-5 TRBV27 TGTGCCAGCAGTTTGACCTATGGATCTATCGACAATCAGCCCCAGCATTTT CASSLTYGSIDNQPQHF
- TRBJ1-2 TRBV7-3 TGTGCCAGCATGGAGACAGCGACGAACTATGGCTACACCTTC CASMETATNYGYTF
- TRBJ1-2 TRBV30 TGTGCCTGGAGTGTAGGGCAGGGTTATTCGCACACCTTC CAWSVGQGYSHTF
- TRBJ1-1 TRBV27 TGTGCCAGCAGTTTCCTAGGGGTAGGGTCAACCACTGAAGCTTTCTTT CASSFLGVGSTTEAFF
- TRBJ2-7 TRBV18 TGTGCCAGCTCACCCGTGGACTCCTCCTACGAGCAGTACTTC CASSPVDSSYEQYF
- TRBJ2-7 TRBV5-8 TGTGCCAGCAGCACCTGGGACGGAGCCTACGAGCAGTACTTC CASSTWDGAYEQYF
- TRBJ2-3 TRBV2 TGTGCCAGCATAAGGTTAGGAGCGGGCACAGATACGCAGTATTTT CASIRLGAGTDTQYF
TRBD1 TRBJ1-2 TRBV4-3 TGCGCCAGCAGCCAATTAGGCTCCGGGACAGGGAATGGCTACACCTTC CASSQLGSGTGNGYTF
- TRBJ1-1 TRBV9 TGTGCCAGCAGCGAGGGGTCACTCGGGAACACTGAAGCTTTCTTT CASSEGSLGNTEAFF
- TRBJ1-2 TRBV19 TGTGCCAGTAGTATAGAGCTAGGGGGTAGCTATGGCTACACCTTC CASSIELGGSYGYTF
- TRBJ2-1 TRBV9 TGTGCCAGCAGCGTAACGGGGACTCCCTACAATGAGCAGTTCTTC CASSVTGTPYNEQFF
- TRBJ1-1 TRBV29-1 TGCAGCGTTGACGGCGGTGAAGCTTTCTTT CSVDGGEAFF
- TRBJ1-1 TRBV19 TGTGCCAGCACCGTCGCGGGACGGGGGGAGGTTTTCTTT CASTVAGRGEVFF
- TRBJ1-6 TRBV6-1 TGTGCCAGCAGTGAAGGTTCCCGTTCACCCCTCCACTTT CASSEGSRSPLHF
TRBD1 TRBJ2-7 TRBV23-1 TGCGCCAGCAGGGCTGTCCCGGACAGGGGAGGTCGGCCTTTATACGAGCAGTACTTC CASRAVPDRGGRPLYEQYF
- TRBJ1-6 TRBV28 TGTGCCAGCAGTTTAGCAGGGGTTGATAATTCACCCCTCCACTTT CASSLAGVDNSPLHF
TRBD2 TRBJ2-1 TRBV9 TGTGCCAGCAGCCTGATTAGGTCTAGCGGGAGACACAATGAGCAGTTCTTC CASSLIRSSGRHNEQFF
TRBD2 TRBJ2-1 TRBV7-2 TGTGCCAGCAGCGCCCGCCGGGGACGCGGGGGGGCGATAAACAATGAGCAGTTCTTC CASSARRGRGGAINNEQFF
- TRBJ1-3 TRBV6-5 TGTGCCAGCAGTCTTCCAGTCTCTGGAAACACCATATATTTT CASSLPVSGNTIYF
- TRBJ2-1 TRBV28 TGTGCCAGCAGTTCCCCGCGACGGGACGGTCGACCAAATGAGCAGTTCTTC CASSSPRRDGRPNEQFF
- TRBJ2-1 TRBV5-1 TGCGCCAGCAGCTTGGGACAGGACTACAATGAGCAGTTCTTC CASSLGQDYNEQFF
- TRBJ2-7 TRBV5-4 TGTGCCAGCAGGTCCGGGACCTCCTACGAGCAGTACTTC CASRSGTSYEQYF
TRBD2 TRBJ2-5 TRBV7-9 TGTGCCAGCAGCTCCGGGACTAGCGGATGGTACCAAGAGACCCAGTACTTC CASSSGTSGWYQETQYF
- TRBJ1-5 TRBV14 TGTGCCAGCAGCCAAGAGCCCCACCAGCCCCAGCATTTT CASSQEPHQPQHF
- TRBJ2-1 TRBV5-1 TGCGCCAGCACCCTGGGGGGCCAGGAGCAGTTCTTC CASTLGGQEQFF
- TRBJ2-2 TRBV5-1 TGCGCCAGCAGCTTGAGAGGTCTTAACACCGGGGAGCTGTTTTTT CASSLRGLNTGELFF
TRBD1 TRBJ1-6 TRBV5-1 TGCGCCAGCAGCTGGGGACAGGGGTCGGGGAACGGTTCACCCCTCCACTTT CASSWGQGSGNGSPLHF
- TRBJ2-7 TRBV7-6 TGTGCCAGCAGCAAAGAAGGAGGAGCCTACGAGCAGTACTTC CASSKEGGAYEQYF